This TCR beta chain stems from a study of blood T cell repertoires in COVID-19. Turning to the study itself: Donors in the United States, Italy and Spain gave samples during acute or convalescent COVID-19.

Losses at the gene ends were 5 bases for V and 7 bases for J; bases not matched to a gene: 7. This CDR3 has 13 amino acids. This clone was seen a single time. In the original processing: It was from reference gene primer amplification that nucleated cell counts were estimated. Only in-frame clones appear in the TCRdb table, and some are missing; sequencing was by immunoSEQ multiplex PCR. Clone size and the V and J calls come from that table; the DNA yielded D and trimming. In the table there are about 40,000 clones, 80% to 90% of which are singletons. The genes are TRBV12-3 or TRBV12-4 and TRBJ1-2; 7 positions match TRBD1. Specimen: peripheral blood. This sequence was found in a human donor in a cohort sampled during active COVID-19. The CDR3 DNA follows: TGTGCCAGCAGTGGGCAGGGGGGAGGTGGCTACACCTTC. This codes for CASSGQGGGGYTF.